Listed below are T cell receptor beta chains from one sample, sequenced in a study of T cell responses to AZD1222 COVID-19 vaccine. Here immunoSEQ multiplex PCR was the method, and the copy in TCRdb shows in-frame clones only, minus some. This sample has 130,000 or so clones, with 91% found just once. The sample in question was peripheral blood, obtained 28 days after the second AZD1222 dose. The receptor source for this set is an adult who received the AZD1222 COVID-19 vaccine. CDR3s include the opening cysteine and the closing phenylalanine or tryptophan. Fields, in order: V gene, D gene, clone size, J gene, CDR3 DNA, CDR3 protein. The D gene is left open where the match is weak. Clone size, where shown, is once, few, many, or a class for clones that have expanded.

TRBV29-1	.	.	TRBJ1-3	TGCAGCGTGGCCCGGGATCTCTCTGGAAACACCATATATTTT	CSVARDLSGNTIYF
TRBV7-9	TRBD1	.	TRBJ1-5	TGTGCCAGCAGTACAGGGGAGTGGGGCAATCAGCCCCAGCATTTT	CASSTGEWGNQPQHF
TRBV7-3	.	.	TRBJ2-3	TGTGCCAGCAGCTTAGCTAGCACAGATACGCAGTATTTT	CASSLASTDTQYF
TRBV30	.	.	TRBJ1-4	TGTGCCTGGAGTGTCTCAGAAAAACTGTTTTTT	CAWSVSEKLFF
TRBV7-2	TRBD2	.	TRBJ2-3	TGTGCCAGCAGCTTAAGGACTAGCGGGTTTGATACGCAGTATTTT	CASSLRTSGFDTQYF
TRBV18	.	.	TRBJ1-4	TGTGCCAGCTCACGTCAGCAGGGCCAAAACGAAAAACTGTTTTTT	CASSRQQGQNEKLFF
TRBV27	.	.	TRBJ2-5	TGTGCCAGCAGTTTATCCTACAGGAGGGAAGAGACCCAGTACTTC	CASSLSYRREETQYF
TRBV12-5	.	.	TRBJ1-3	TGTGCTAGTGGTTTGGGACAGGCAATAGGAAACACCATATATTTT	CASGLGQAIGNTIYF
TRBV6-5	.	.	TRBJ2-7	TGTGCCAGCAGTCAGACAGGTACCACCTACGAGCAGTACTTC	CASSQTGTTYEQYF
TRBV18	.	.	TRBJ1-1	TGTGCCAGCTCACCCACCTCCGGGGGGAACACTGAAGCTTTCTTT	CASSPTSGGNTEAFF
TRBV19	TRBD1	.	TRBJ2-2	TGTGCCAGTAGTGGTACGGGACAGGGGGCCACCGGGGAGCTGTTTTTT	CASSGTGQGATGELFF
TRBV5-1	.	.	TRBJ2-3	TGCGCCAGCAGCTTGGGCGGGGATCCCGATACGCAGTATTTT	CASSLGGDPDTQYF
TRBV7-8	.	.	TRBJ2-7	TGTGCCAGCAGCCCCGAGCGTGGCGAGCAGTACTTC	CASSPERGEQYF
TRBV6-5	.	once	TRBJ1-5	TGTGCCAGCAGTTACTCGTGGCGGCTTAATCAGCCCCAGCATTTT	CASSYSWRLNQPQHF
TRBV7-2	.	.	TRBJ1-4	TGTGCCAGCAGCTTAGGGGTGGGCATTACTAATGAAAAACTGTTTTTT	CASSLGVGITNEKLFF
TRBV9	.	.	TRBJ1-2	TGTGCCAGCAGCGGACGCCTGACCCTTGGTGGCTACACCTTC	CASSGRLTLGGYTF
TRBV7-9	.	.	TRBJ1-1	TGTGCCAGCAGCTCAACGGTGAGGGCTGAAGCTTTCTTT	CASSSTVRAEAFF
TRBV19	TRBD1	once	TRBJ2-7	TGTGCCAGTAGTATATCGGGACAGGCCTCCTACGAGCAGTACTTC	CASSISGQASYEQYF
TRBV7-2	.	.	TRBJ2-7	TGTGCCAGCAGCTTAGGGCCTGAGATAGAATCCTACGAGCAGTACTTC	CASSLGPEIESYEQYF
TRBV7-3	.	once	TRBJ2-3	TGTGCCAGCAGCGCGGGGCAGGGCACAGATACGCAGTATTTT	CASSAGQGTDTQYF
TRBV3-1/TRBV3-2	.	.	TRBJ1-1	TGTGCCAGCAGCCAATTCACCAGTGAAGCTTTCTTT	CASSQFTSEAFF
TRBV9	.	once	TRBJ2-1	TGTGCCAGCAGCGTAGCCCCGGGTTTCAATGAGCAGTTCTTC	CASSVAPGFNEQFF
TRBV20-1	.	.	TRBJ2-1	TGCAGTGCTAGGCGGGACAATGAGCAGTTCTTC	CSARRDNEQFF
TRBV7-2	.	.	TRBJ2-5	TGTGCCAGCAGCTTAAATACGGCCCAAGAGACCCAGTACTTC	CASSLNTAQETQYF